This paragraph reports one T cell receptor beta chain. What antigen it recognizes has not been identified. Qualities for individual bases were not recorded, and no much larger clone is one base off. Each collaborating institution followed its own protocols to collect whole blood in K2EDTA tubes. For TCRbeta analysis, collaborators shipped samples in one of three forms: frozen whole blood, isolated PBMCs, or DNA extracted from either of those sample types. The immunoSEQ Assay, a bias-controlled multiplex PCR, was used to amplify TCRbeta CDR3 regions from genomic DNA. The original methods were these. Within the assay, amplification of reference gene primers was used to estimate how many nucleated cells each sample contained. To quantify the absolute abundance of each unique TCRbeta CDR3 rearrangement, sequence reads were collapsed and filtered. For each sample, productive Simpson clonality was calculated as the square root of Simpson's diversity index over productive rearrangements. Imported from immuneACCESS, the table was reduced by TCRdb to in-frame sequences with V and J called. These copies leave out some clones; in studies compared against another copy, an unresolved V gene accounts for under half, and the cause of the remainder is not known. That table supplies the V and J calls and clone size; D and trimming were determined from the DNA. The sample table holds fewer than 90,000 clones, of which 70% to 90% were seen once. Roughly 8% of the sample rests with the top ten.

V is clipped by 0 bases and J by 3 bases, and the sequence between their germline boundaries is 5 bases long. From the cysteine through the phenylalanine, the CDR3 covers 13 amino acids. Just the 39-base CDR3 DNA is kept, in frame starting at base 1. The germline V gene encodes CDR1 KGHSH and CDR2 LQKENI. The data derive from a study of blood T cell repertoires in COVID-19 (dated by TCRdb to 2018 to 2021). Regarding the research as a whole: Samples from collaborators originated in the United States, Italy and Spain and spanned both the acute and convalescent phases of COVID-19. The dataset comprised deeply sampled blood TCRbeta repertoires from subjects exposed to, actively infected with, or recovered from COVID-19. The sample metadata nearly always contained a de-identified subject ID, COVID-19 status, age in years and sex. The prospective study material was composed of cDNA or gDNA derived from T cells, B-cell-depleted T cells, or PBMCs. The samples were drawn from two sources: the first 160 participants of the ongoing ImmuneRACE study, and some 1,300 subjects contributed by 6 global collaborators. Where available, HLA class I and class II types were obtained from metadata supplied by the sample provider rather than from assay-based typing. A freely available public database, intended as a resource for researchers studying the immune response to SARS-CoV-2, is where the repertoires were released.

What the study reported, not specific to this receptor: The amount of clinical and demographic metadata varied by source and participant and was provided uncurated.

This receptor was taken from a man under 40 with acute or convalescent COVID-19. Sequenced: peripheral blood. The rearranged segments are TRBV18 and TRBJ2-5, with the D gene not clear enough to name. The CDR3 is CASSPPSEETQYF. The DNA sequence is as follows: TGTGCCAGCTCACCACCGAGCGAAGAGACCCAGTACTTC.